This TCR beta chain was documented in a study of cytomegalovirus exposure and HLA in healthy donors. General observations from the study: HLA restriction was apparent for most CMV-associated TCR beta chains in a later analysis. Despite most TCR sequences being rare, some public TCRs occurred in many donors. As immune exposure information, only CMV serostatus was available.

This CDR3 spans 15 amino acids. Trimming removed 0 bases from V and 7 bases from J, with 13 bases in between. Germline V CDR1 and CDR2: LGHNA, YSLEER. The PCR employed 60 Vbeta primers together with 13 Jbeta primers. Libraries were prepared by immunoSEQ multiplex PCR; TCRdb keeps only in-frame clonotypes and omits some of them. The repertoire holds fewer than 120,000 clones, more than 75% seen once, with 1.5% to 2% in the top ten. As for this clone: Its antigen is not known.

This clonotype was sampled from a man aged 40-55 years in good health and CMV-seronegative. Specimen: PBMCs. The V gene is TRBV4-3, the J gene TRBJ2-1; D remains ambiguous. The CDR3 DNA reads as TGCGCCAGCAGCCAAGATATAATTCGGGTGAATGAGCAGTTCTTC. The encoded protein is CASSQDIIRVNEQFF.